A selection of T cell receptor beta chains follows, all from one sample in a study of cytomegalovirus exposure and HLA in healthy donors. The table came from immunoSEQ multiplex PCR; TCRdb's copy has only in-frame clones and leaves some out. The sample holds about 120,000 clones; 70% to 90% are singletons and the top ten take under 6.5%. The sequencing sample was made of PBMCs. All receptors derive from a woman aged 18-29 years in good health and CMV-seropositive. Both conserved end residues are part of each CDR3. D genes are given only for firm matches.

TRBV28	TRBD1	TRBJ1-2	TGTGCCAGCAGTAGAGGGACAGCTTATGGCTACACCTTC	CASSRGTAYGYTF
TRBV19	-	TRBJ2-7	TGTGCCAGTAGGTTAACAGGGGCCCCGGGGGACTACGAGCAGTACTTC	CASRLTGAPGDYEQYF
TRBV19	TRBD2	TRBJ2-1	TGTGCCAGTAGGGTAAGCGGGAAGGGGAATGAGCAGTTCTTC	CASRVSGKGNEQFF
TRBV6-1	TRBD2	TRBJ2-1	TGTGCCACCCGGGGGGGTTCCTACAATGAGCAGTTCTTC	CATRGGSYNEQFF
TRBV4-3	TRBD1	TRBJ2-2	TGCGCCAGCAGCCATGACAGGGGAATAACCGGGGAGCTGTTTTTT	CASSHDRGITGELFF
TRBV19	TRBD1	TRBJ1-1	TGTGCCAGTAGTTTCGGACCACTAACAGGGGTTACTGAAGCTTTCTTT	CASSFGPLTGVTEAFF
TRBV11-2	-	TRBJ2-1	TGTGCCAGCAGCTTTACGGTTGAGCAGTTCTTC	CASSFTVEQFF
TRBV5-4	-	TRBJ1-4	TGTGCCAGCAGCACGCAGGGGTCGGATGAAAAACTGTTTTTT	CASSTQGSDEKLFF
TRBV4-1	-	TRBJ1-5	TGCGCCAGCAGCCAAGTGCAGGTGAATCAGCCCCAGCATTTT	CASSQVQVNQPQHF
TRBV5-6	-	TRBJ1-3	TGTGCCAGCAGCTTAGCCGTAACCTCTGGAAACACCATATATTTT	CASSLAVTSGNTIYF
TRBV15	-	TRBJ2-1	TGTGCCACCAGCAGAGATAAGACGGGAGCCTTATACAATGAGCAGTTCTTC	CATSRDKTGALYNEQFF
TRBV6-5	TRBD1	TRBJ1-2	TGTGCCAGCAGTTCCCTAGACAGGGTGTCGAAGCTCGGCTACACCTTC	CASSSLDRVSKLGYTF
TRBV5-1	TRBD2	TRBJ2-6	TGCGCCACCACAGCGGGGGCTGGGGCCAACGTCCTGACTTTC	CATTAGAGANVLTF
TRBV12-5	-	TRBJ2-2	TGTGCTAGTGGACCGAACTGGGGCAGCAGGGACACCGGGGAGCTGTTTTTT	CASGPNWGSRDTGELFF
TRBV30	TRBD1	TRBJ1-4	TGTGCCTGGAGTCCGACAGGGGCTAATGAAAAACTGTTTTTT	CAWSPTGANEKLFF
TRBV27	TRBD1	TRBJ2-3	TGTGCCAGCAGTTTTTTCCGGGCAGGGGGCACGGATACGCAGTATTTT	CASSFFRAGGTDTQYF
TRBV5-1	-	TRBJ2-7	TGCGCCAGCAGCTTGGCCGGGGACGAGCAGTACTTC	CASSLAGDEQYF